These 12 T cell receptor beta chains were all obtained from the same sample, sequenced in a study of technical replicates of blood from a handful of donors. Sequenced by immunoSEQ multiplex PCR; TCRdb stores in-frame clones only, minus some. This sample has 80,000 to 100,000 clones, with around 90% found just once. Sequencing used T cells isolated from PBMCs. The receptors here all came from a human donor in good health.

This chain joins TRBV30 and TRBJ1-1; TRBD1 agrees at 8 bases. Germline trimming cut 5 bases from V and 3 bases from J; bases unmatched to any gene: 5. The CDR3 sequence is 13 residues long. CDR1 is GTSNPN and CDR2 is SVGIG in the germline V gene (reference sequence). The CDR3 DNA follows: TGTGCCTGGGGATACAGGGGGGACACTGAAGCTTTCTTT. This sequence encodes CAWGYRGDTEAFF.

This chain's CDR3 is CASSEVEGNTGELFF. In DNA form, the CDR3 reads TGTGCCAGCAGTGAGGTGGAGGGGAACACCGGGGAGCTGTTTTTT. The V and J genes are TRBV25-1 and TRBJ2-2, with D perhaps TRBD2 (6 bases). Germline V gene data show CDR1 as MGHDK and CDR2 as SYGVNS. The CDR3 spans 15 residues. V lost 3 bases and J 1 base, leaving 9 bases between the germline ends.

V gene TRBV6-1 combines with J gene TRBJ1-5, with a tentative D call TRBD1 (6 bases). The CDR3 is 15 residues long. CDR1 MNHNS and CDR2 SASEGT come from the germline V gene. V gave up 6 bases and J gave up 3 bases, with 15 bases separating them. The CDR3 nucleotides are TGTGCCAGCAGCGTGACAGGCAAGCCCAATCAGCCCCAGCATTTT. This sequence encodes CASSVTGKPNQPQHF.

J is TRBJ2-3 and V is TRBV11-2; D may be TRBD2 (6 bases). The CDR3 has 17 amino acids. V lost 5 bases to trimming and J lost 2 bases, with 20 bases between them. Germline-derived CDR1 and CDR2 are SGHAT and FQNNGV. The CDR3 sequence: CASSPPWFAGNTDTQYF. DNA of the CDR3: TGTGCCAGCAGCCCCCCGTGGTTTGCGGGAAACACAGATACGCAGTATTTT. Supplemented by reference TRBV11-2 and TRBJ2-3, the full variable domain reads EAGVAQSPRYKIIEKRQSVAFWCNPISGHATLYWYQQILGQGPKLLIQFQNNGVVDDSQLPKDRFSAERLKGVDSTLKIQPAKLEDSAVYLCASSPPWFAGNTDTQYFGPGTRLTVL.

This clone was found once. V is TRBV27 and J is TRBJ2-4, with D unresolved. V lost 5 bases and J 0 bases, leaving 11 bases between the germline ends. This CDR3 spans 15 amino acids. Germline lookup yields CDR1 MNHEY and CDR2 SMNVEV (reference sequence). Written as DNA, the CDR3 is TGTGCCAGCAGTCCTAGTCGACTAGCCAAAAACATTCAGTACTTC. Amino acids: CASSPSRLAKNIQYF.

This chain uses TRBV27 with TRBJ2-1; TRBD1 might be the D (6 bases). CDR3 length: 13 amino acids. Germline-derived CDR1 and CDR2 are MNHEY and SMNVEV (reference sequence). V was shortened by 9 bases and J by 3 bases, with 12 bases between the two germline ends. The CDR3 here is CASGQQNYNEQFF. CDR3 DNA sequence: TGTGCCAGTGGACAGCAAAACTACAATGAGCAGTTCTTC.

This clone was seen only once. The V call is TRBV9, the J call TRBJ1-3, with a tentative D call TRBD1 (5 bases). In germline, CDR1 is SGDLS, CDR2 YYNGEE. Trimming stripped 3 bases from V and 4 bases from J, with 8 bases between. The CDR3 covers 13 residues. The CDR3 sequence is CASSGDSGNTIYF. The CDR3, as DNA: TGTGCCAGCAGCGGCGACAGCGGAAACACCATATATTTT.

V is TRBV9 and J is TRBJ2-5; 8 bases match TRBD2. This CDR3 is 15 amino acids long. The ends lost 0 bases at V and 2 bases at J; junction bases unmatched: 3. Per the germline V gene, CDR1 is SGDLS and CDR2 is YYNGEE. As DNA, the CDR3 is TGTGCCAGCAGCGTAGTAGCGGGGAGTCAAGAGACCCAGTACTTC. Its translation: CASSVVAGSQETQYF.

V is TRBV5-1 and J is TRBJ1-1; maybe TRBD1 (5 bases). The CDR3 has 12 amino acids. V was shortened by 4 bases and J by 6 bases, with 10 bases between the two germline ends. Germline loops: CDR1 SGHRS, CDR2 YFSETQ. DNA of the CDR3: TGCGCCAGCAGCCCCTGGGGGGCTGAAGCTTTCTTT. This encodes CASSPWGAEAFF.

This chain links TRBV5-5 with TRBJ2-7, with 8 bases aligning to TRBD2. This CDR3 is 13 amino acids long. Germline CDR1 reads SGHKS; CDR2 reads YYEKEE (reference sequence). Losses at the gene ends were 5 bases for V and 4 bases for J; bases not matched to a gene: 5. CDR3 loop: CASSLGGEYEQYF. In DNA form, the CDR3 reads TGTGCCAGCAGTCTCGGGGGGGAATACGAGCAGTACTTC.

J is TRBJ2-2 and V is TRBV5-1; D is uncertain. The CDR3 has 15 residues. Germline V lookup: CDR1 SGHRS, CDR2 YFSETQ. Trimming removed 0 bases at V and 5 bases at J, with 11 bases between. The DNA for the CDR3 is TGCGCCAGCAGCTTGGTTGCAGGAACAACCGGGGAGCTGTTTTTT. This sequence encodes CASSLVAGTTGELFF.

This sequence joins TRBV12-5 and TRBJ2-5; D is undetermined. The ends were cut back, 0 bases at V and 5 bases at J, with 13 bases in the middle. This CDR3 has 15 amino acids. CDR1 LGHNT and CDR2 FRNRAP come from the germline V gene. This CDR3 is CASGLVREVAETQYF. CDR3 in DNA: TGTGCTAGTGGTTTGGTACGAGAGGTTGCCGAGACCCAGTACTTC.